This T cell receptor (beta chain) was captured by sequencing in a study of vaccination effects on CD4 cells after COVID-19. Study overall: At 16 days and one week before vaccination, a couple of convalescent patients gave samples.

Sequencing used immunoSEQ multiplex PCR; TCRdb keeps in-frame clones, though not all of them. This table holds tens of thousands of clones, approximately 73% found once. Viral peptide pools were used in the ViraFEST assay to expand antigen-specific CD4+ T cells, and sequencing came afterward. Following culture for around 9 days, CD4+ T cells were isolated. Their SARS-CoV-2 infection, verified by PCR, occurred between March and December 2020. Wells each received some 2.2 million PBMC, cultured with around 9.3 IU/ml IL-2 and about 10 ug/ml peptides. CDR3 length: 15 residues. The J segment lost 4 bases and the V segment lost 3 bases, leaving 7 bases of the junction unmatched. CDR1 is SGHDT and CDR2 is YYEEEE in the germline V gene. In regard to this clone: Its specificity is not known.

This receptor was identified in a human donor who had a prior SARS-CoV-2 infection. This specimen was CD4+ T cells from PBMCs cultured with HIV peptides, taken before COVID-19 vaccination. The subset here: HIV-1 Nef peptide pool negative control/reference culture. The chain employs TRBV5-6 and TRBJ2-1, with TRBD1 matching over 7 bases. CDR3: CASSSSGQVYNEQFF. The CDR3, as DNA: TGTGCCAGCAGCTCGAGTGGACAGGTTTACAATGAGCAGTTCTTC.